The clone carrying this T cell receptor (beta chain) was counted between two and nine times. Its antigen is not identified. The source of the sample is a study of beta chain features in type 1 diabetes. Study-wide points: Type 1 diabetes patients showed a moderate but significant shortening of TCRB CDR3s in all four CD4+ subsets.

As every portion of the isolated RNA was reverse transcribed, the sequencing read expressed TCRB transcripts. Repertoires were generated with immunoSEQ multiplex PCR, while TCRdb's copy carries only in-frame clones and drops some. Of fewer than 300,000 clones listed, around 20% are singletons. Germline V gene sequence: CDR1 GTSNPN, CDR2 SVGIG (reference sequence). Unmatched junction bases numbered 9, after V lost 2 bases and J lost 2 bases. The CDR3 runs 16 residues. The source of this sequence is a middle-aged woman with type 1 diabetes. J is TRBJ1-5 and V is TRBV30; 7 bases line up with TRBD1. Input material: naive CD4+ T cells from blood. The CDR3 region has the DNA TGTGCCTGGAGTCAGGGAAGACAGGGAGGCAATCAGCCCCAGCATTTT. Protein sequence: CAWSQGRQGGNQPQHF.